Below, 27 T cell receptor beta chains from the same sample are listed, as sequenced in a study of blood T cell repertoires in COVID-19. Assay: immunoSEQ multiplex PCR; the TCRdb copy retains only in-frame clones and omits some. The sample shows over 200,000 clones, over 75% of them seen only once. The sample taken for sequencing was peripheral blood. The receptors originated from a human donor in a cohort sampled during active COVID-19.

This chain uses TRBV5-1 with TRBJ1-1; perhaps TRBD1 as D (6 bases). Germline CDR1 is SGHRS and CDR2 is YFSETQ. CDR3 size: 13 residues. Trimming took 6 bases from V and 1 from J, leaving 10 bases between them. CDR3 loop: CASNRVGNTEAFF. Here the CDR3 DNA reads TGCGCCAGCAACAGGGTCGGGAACACTGAAGCTTTCTTT.

The J gene is TRBJ2-7, the V gene TRBV7-3, with no clear D. With 7 bases removed from V and 1 base from J, the gap between germline ends came to 17 bases. This CDR3 spans 15 amino acids. Looked up from germline, CDR1 is SGHTA and CDR2 is FQGTGA. In DNA, the CDR3 is TGTGCCAGCATCAACCCCGGAGTTGATTCCTACGAGCAGTACTTC. This translates into CASINPGVDSYEQYF.

This rearrangement joins TRBV7-6 to TRBJ1-1, with 9 bases aligning to TRBD1. Trimming at V came to 3 bases and at J to 0 bases, leaving 5 bases not matched to a gene. The germline V gene encodes CDR1 SGHVS and CDR2 FNYEAQ. The CDR3 is 16 residues long. CDR3 in DNA: TGTGCCAGCAGCTTGGGACAGGGAAGGTTGAACACTGAAGCTTTCTTT. Translated, it gives CASSLGQGRLNTEAFF.

In its sample, this clone was seen once. The CDR3 sequence is CASSPGDRGNSPLHF. The CDR3 DNA reads TGTGCCAGCTCACCCGGGGACAGGGGTAATTCACCCCTCCACTTT. This chain connects TRBV18 to TRBJ1-6; 10 bases fit TRBD1. Germline assignment: CDR1 KGHSH and CDR2 LQKENI. V lost 3 bases and J lost 6; bases outside the gene matches: 2. The CDR3 extends over 15 amino acids.

This clone has just a few counts. The chain couples TRBV18 to TRBJ1-6, with D perhaps TRBD1 (6 bases). Germline V gives CDR1 KGHSH, CDR2 LQKENI. Trimming took 6 bases from V and 7 from J, leaving 16 bases between them. CDR3 length: 15 amino acids. The CDR3: CASSHDRGGNSPLHF. CDR3 sequence (DNA): TGTGCCAGCTCTCACGACCGCGGGGGCAATTCACCCCTCCACTTT. The variable domain in full, completed from reference TRBV18 and TRBJ1-6, reads NAGVMQNPRHLVRRRGQEARLRCSPMKGHSHVYWYRQLPEEGLKFMVYLQKENIIDESGMPKERFSAEFPKEGPSILRIQQVVRGDSAAYFCASSHDRGGNSPLHFGNGTRLTVT.

The chain carries TRBV28 and TRBJ1-5; a possible D gene is TRBD1 (6 bases). CDR3 size: 15 residues. The germline V gene has CDR1 MDHEN and CDR2 SYDVKM. V gave up 3 bases and J gave up 2 bases, with 11 bases separating them. For the CDR3, the DNA is TGTGCCAGCAGTTTGGGGGCGGAGGGCAATCAGCCCCAGCATTTT. Translating gives CASSLGAEGNQPQHF.

The chain has TRBV3-1 (or the pseudogene TRBV3-2) and TRBJ2-7, with TRBD2 matching 9 bases. The CDR3 runs to 15 residues. Germline V gives CDR1 LGHDT, CDR2 YNNKEL (reference sequence). J was trimmed by 4 bases and V by 4 bases; bases with no gene match: 8. CDR3 nucleotides: TGTGCCAGCAGCCCCCGACTAGCGGCTCCTTACGAGCAGTACTTC. The encoded protein is CASSPRLAAPYEQYF.

CDR3 loop: CASSGRPNEKLFF. The CDR3 nucleotides are TGTGCCAGCAGCGGCAGGCCTAATGAAAAACTGTTTTTT. This rearrangement joins TRBV28 to TRBJ1-4; no firm D call. The CDR3 totals 13 residues. CDR1 MDHEN and CDR2 SYDVKM come from the germline V gene. The V end lost 6 bases, the J end lost 3 bases, and 8 bases lay between the germline ends.

The rearrangement joins TRBV11-3 to TRBJ2-7, with D perhaps TRBD1 (5 bases). CDR1 and CDR2 from the germline V gene are SGHNT and YENEEA. V was pared by 0 bases and J by 6 bases, with 9 bases between. The CDR3 has 13 residues. The chain's CDR3 is CASSLDQGSEQYF. The CDR3 DNA reads TGTGCCAGCAGCTTAGATCAGGGATCCGAGCAGTACTTC. The full variable domain, its missing parts supplied by reference TRBV11-3 and TRBJ2-7, is EAGVVQSPRYKIIEKKQPVAFWCNPISGHNTLYWYLQNLGQGPELLIRYENEEAVDDSQLPKDRFSAERLKGVDSTLKIQPAELGDSAVYLCASSLDQGSEQYFGPGTRLTVT.

This clone was observed once. The chain is built from TRBV7-3 and TRBJ1-5; D perhaps matches TRBD1 (5 bases). V was trimmed by 3 bases and J by 0 bases, leaving 21 bases between them. The CDR3 spans 19 residues. CDR1 SGHTA and CDR2 FQGTGA come from the germline V gene. The CDR3 sequence is CASSFLSPDSLYSNQPQHF. The CDR3 DNA is TGTGCCAGCAGCTTTCTCTCACCCGACAGCCTCTATAGCAATCAGCCCCAGCATTTT. The entire variable domain, with the rest obtained from reference TRBV7-3 and TRBJ1-5, is as follows: GAGVSQTPSNKVTEKGKYVELRCDPISGHTALYWYRQSLGQGPEFLIYFQGTGAADDSGLPNDRFFAVRPEGSVSTLKIQRTERGDSAVYLCASSFLSPDSLYSNQPQHFGDGTRLSIL.

The J gene is TRBJ2-1, the V gene TRBV5-1, with 7 bases aligning to TRBD2. Germline loops: CDR1 SGHRS, CDR2 YFSETQ. V lost 3 bases to trimming and J lost 4 bases; unmatched junction nucleotides: 10. The CDR3 has 16 amino acids. CDR3 in DNA: TGCGCCAGCAGCTGGGCGACTAGCCACCTTTACAATGAGCAGTTCTTC. Translation gives CASSWATSHLYNEQFF.

The chain carries TRBV5-1 and TRBJ2-5, with 9 bases matching TRBD2. This CDR3 has 16 amino acids. V shed 4 bases and J 2 bases; nucleotides not matched to a gene: 9. CDR1 SGHRS and CDR2 YFSETQ come from the germline V gene. The CDR3 here is CASSRGTSLSQETQYF. In DNA, the CDR3 is TGCGCCAGCAGCCGAGGGACTAGCCTCTCTCAAGAGACCCAGTACTTC.

This rearrangement joins TRBV10-2 to TRBJ1-5, with 11 bases lining up with TRBD1. The trim removed 6 bases at V and 2 bases at J, leaving 3 bases unmatched. CDR3 length: 15 amino acids. Germline V gene data show CDR1 as WSHSY and CDR2 as SAAADI. The CDR3 DNA reads as TGCGCCAGCAGCAAGGGACAGGGGGGCAATCAGCCCCAGCATTTT. This translates into CASSKGQGGNQPQHF.

The chain employs TRBV30 and TRBJ1-1; the D is unclear. The CDR3 extends over 11 amino acids. V was pared by 1 base and J by 12 bases, with 12 bases between. Germline V gives CDR1 GTSNPN, CDR2 SVGIG (reference sequence). The CDR3 nucleotides read TGTGCCTGGAGTGCATGGAGAAGAACTTTCTTT. It encodes CAWSAWRRTFF. The variable domain in full, completed from reference TRBV30 and TRBJ1-1, reads SQTIHQWPATLVQPVGSPLSLECTVEGTSNPNLYWYRQAAGRGLQLLFYSVGIGQISSEVPQNLSASRPQDRQFILSSKKLLLSDSGFYLCAWSAWRRTFFGQGTRLTVV.

This chain connects TRBV30 to TRBJ1-2, with D possibly being TRBD1 (5 bases). The CDR3 has 13 residues. Trimming removed 3 bases from V and 2 bases from J, with 10 bases in between. Germline CDR1 is GTSNPN and CDR2 is SVGIG (reference sequence). CDR3 region: CAWSPGPNYGYTF. DNA of the CDR3: TGTGCCTGGAGCCCAGGGCCGAACTATGGCTACACCTTC.

The J gene is TRBJ2-7, the V gene TRBV29-1, with TRBD2 matching over 14 bases. V shed 6 bases and J 3 bases; nucleotides not matched to a gene: 1. The CDR3 covers 13 residues. CDR1 and CDR2 from the germline V gene are SQVTM and ANQGSEA. CDR3 sequence (DNA): TGCAGCGTAGGACTAGCGGGGGGCTACGAGCAGTACTTC. This sequence encodes CSVGLAGGYEQYF.

The chain is built from TRBV6-2 or TRBV6-3 and TRBJ1-1; D possibly corresponds to TRBD1 (6 bases). V lost 2 bases, J lost 8 bases, and 12 bases lay in between. The CDR3 has 13 amino acids. Germline loops: CDR1 MNHEY, CDR2 SVGEGT. In DNA form, the CDR3 reads TGTGCCAGCAGTTACCGGGGGGGGGCGGAAGCTTTCTTT. The encoded protein is CASSYRGGAEAFF.

This clone was picked up a small number of times. V usage is TRBV11-3 and J usage is TRBJ2-5, with TRBD1 matching 7 bases. The CDR3 spans 19 residues. Losses at the gene ends were 3 bases for V and 2 bases for J; bases not matched to a gene: 18. Germline V lookup: CDR1 SGHNT, CDR2 YENEEA. CDR3 coding DNA: TGTGCCAGCAGCTTGACCCAAGGACCGAGACAGGGAGAACAAGAGACCCAGTACTTC. Translated: CASSLTQGPRQGEQETQYF.

This clone was counted a single time. The chain joins TRBV19 to TRBJ2-7; 11 nucleotides match TRBD2. CDR3 length: 16 amino acids. CDR1 is LNHDA, CDR2 SQIVND, per germline (reference sequence). Trimming at V came to 6 bases and at J to 0 bases, leaving 7 bases not matched to a gene. CDR3 loop: CASRGPGLAASYEQYF. CDR3 sequence (DNA): TGTGCCAGTAGGGGACCGGGACTAGCGGCCTCCTACGAGCAGTACTTC. Together with reference TRBV19 and TRBJ2-7, the CDR3 gives the full variable domain: DGGITQSPKYLFRKEGQNVTLSCEQNLNHDAMYWYRQDPGQGLRLIYYSQIVNDFQKGDIAEGYSVSREKKESFPLTVTSAQKNPTAFYLCASRGPGLAASYEQYFGPGTRLTVT.

This chain connects TRBV18 to TRBJ1-2; weak D call: TRBD1 (6 bases). The CDR3 has 13 residues. V was cut by 10 bases and J by 7 bases, with 19 bases left in between. In germline, CDR1 is KGHSH, CDR2 LQKENI. In DNA form, the CDR3 reads TGTGCCACCACAGGGACTAGGGATTCTGGCTACACCTTC. Its translation is CATTGTRDSGYTF.

The gene calls are TRBV27 and TRBJ1-1; the match to TRBD1 covers 9 bases. Germline CDR1 MNHEY, CDR2 SMNVEV (reference sequence). J lost 4 bases, V lost 1 base, and 4 bases had no gene match. The CDR3 is 15 amino acids. CDR3 nucleotide sequence: TGTGCCAGCAGTTTATACAGGGGGCCGGGCACTGAAGCTTTCTTT. Amino acid sequence: CASSLYRGPGTEAFF.

In DNA, the CDR3 is TGTGCCAGCACGTCTACAGGTATTCACCAGCATTTT. This sequence encodes CASTSTGIHQHF. The gene calls are TRBV28 and TRBJ1-5; possible D gene TRBD1, 5 bases. The V gene's germline CDR1 is MDHEN and CDR2 SYDVKM. The CDR3 loop spans 12 amino acids. V dropped 7 bases and J dropped 12 bases, with 16 bases sitting between them.

This chain links TRBV9 with TRBJ2-7, with 7 bases aligning to TRBD1. Per germline, CDR1 SGDLS and CDR2 YYNGEE. Trimming cost V 0 bases and J 2 bases; bases outside gene matches: 2. The CDR3 runs 14 residues. For the CDR3, the DNA is TGTGCCAGCAGCGTAGTGGACAGGCCCTACGAGCAGTACTTC. The encoded protein is CASSVVDRPYEQYF.

The rearrangement uses TRBV7-2 and TRBJ1-1; D is possibly TRBD1 (5 bases). Germline CDR1 and CDR2: SGHTA and FQGNSA. This CDR3 region has 12 residues. The V and J ends lost 6 bases and 8 bases respectively, with 13 bases between them. The CDR3 reads CASSGTVGEAFF. CDR3 in DNA: TGTGCCAGCAGTGGGACTGTCGGCGAAGCTTTCTTT.

V and J are TRBV3-1 (or the pseudogene TRBV3-2) and TRBJ1-3; D remains ambiguous. CDR1 LGHDT and CDR2 YNNKEL come from the germline V gene (reference sequence). V lost 4 bases and J lost 2, with 12 bases in between. This CDR3 has 15 amino acids. Here the CDR3 DNA reads TGTGCCAGCAGCCCCCGCGGCGGGACTGGAAACACCATATATTTT. The encoded protein is CASSPRGGTGNTIYF.

The chain is built from TRBV19 and TRBJ2-7; 9 bases are a match to TRBD1. The CDR3 loop spans 13 amino acids. J was trimmed by 1 base and V by 6 bases; bases with no gene match: 1. Per the germline V gene, CDR1 is LNHDA and CDR2 is SQIVND (reference sequence). CDR3 protein: CASRQGASYEQYF. The CDR3 region has the DNA TGTGCCAGTAGACAGGGGGCATCCTACGAGCAGTACTTC.

J is TRBJ1-1 and V is TRBV9; 9 bases fit TRBD1. Unmatched junction bases numbered 6, after V lost 3 bases and J lost 3 bases. This CDR3 region has 15 residues. Germline assignment: CDR1 SGDLS and CDR2 YYNGEE. The CDR3 loop is CASSATGGRYTEAFF. The CDR3 DNA follows: TGTGCCAGCAGCGCAACAGGGGGCAGGTACACTGAAGCTTTCTTT.